These T cell receptor beta chains were read from a single sample in a study of regulatory T cells in long-lasting Graves disease. One entry per CDR3 protein results from TCRdb running MiXCR on the multiplex PCR reads. Of hundreds of thousands of distinct CDR3 sequences detected, about 16% appear once; the ten largest clones hold around 19%. The same data also contributed to another study, on T cells in Graves' hyperthyroidism and ophthalmopathy.

The sample in question was peripheral blood mononuclear cells (PBMCs), obtained at new diagnosis, from a patient treated with antithyroid drugs. Source of these receptors: a woman aged 25 to 45 with Graves disease. The CDR3 runs from the conserved cysteine through the conserved F or W. A D gene is named only where the DNA matches it firmly. Clone size is shown for a subset of rows, as once, few, many or a class of expanded clone.

DNA	CDR3	size	D	V	J
TGTGCTAGCAGCTTATGGGGGAAGCCCTACGAGCAGTACTTC	CASSLWGKPYEQYF	few	.	TRBV7-7	TRBJ2-7
TGCAGCGTTGAAGAGGACAACTTTAACACTGAAGCTTTCTTT	CSVEEDNFNTEAFF	.	.	TRBV29-1	TRBJ1-1
TGTGCCAGCAGCTTATCACAGGCCGGAGGCTATGGCTACACCTTC	CASSLSQAGGYGYTF	few	.	TRBV7-9	TRBJ1-2
TGTGCCAGCAGCCGCCCGGGACAGGCTCGAGATACGCAGTATTTT	CASSRPGQARDTQYF	many	TRBD1	TRBV28	TRBJ2-3
TGTGCCAGCAGCTTTTCGGGACTAGCGGGAGTTCTTGGCAATGAGCAGTTCTTC	CASSFSGLAGVLGNEQFF	many	TRBD2	TRBV7-9	TRBJ2-1
TGTGCCGGCGGGGGGGACCCGAGCTACAATGAGCAGTTCTTC	CAGGGDPSYNEQFF	many	TRBD2	TRBV2	TRBJ2-1
TGCGCCAGCAGCTTGTTGACAGGGGAAGGAGATACGCAGTATTTT	CASSLLTGEGDTQYF	few	TRBD1	TRBV5-1	TRBJ2-3
TGCAGTGCTAGAGACGGCCCCCCGTGGAGCGGCCACGAGCAGTACTTC	CSARDGPPWSGHEQYF	.	.	TRBV20-1	TRBJ2-7
TGCAGTGCTAGAGAGGTGGGACTAGCGGGGTCCGGGGAGCTGTTTTTT	CSAREVGLAGSGELFF	.	TRBD2	TRBV20-1	TRBJ2-2
TGTGCCAGCAGTTTAGATAGTCGAACCTACAATGAGCAGTTCTTC	CASSLDSRTYNEQFF	few	.	TRBV28	TRBJ2-1
TGTGCCAGCAGCTTAGGGCGACTAGTAACCACAGATACGCAGTATTTT	CASSLGRLVTTDTQYF	.	.	TRBV7-3	TRBJ2-3
TGTGCCAGCAGGTCCCCCGGGACAGGGAACTACGAGCAGTACTTC	CASRSPGTGNYEQYF	many	TRBD1	TRBV28	TRBJ2-7
TGTGCCAGCGGCCTTCCCGGGACTAGCATGTACGAGCAGTACTTC	CASGLPGTSMYEQYF	many	TRBD2	TRBV27	TRBJ2-7
TGTGCCAGTACCCCGATCTCGCAGGGGGCGAGGAACACTGAAGCTTTCTTT	CASTPISQGARNTEAFF	.	TRBD1	TRBV19	TRBJ1-1
TGTGCCAGCAGAACGCCCGGGGGGAGCGAGCAGTACTTC	CASRTPGGSEQYF	.	TRBD2	TRBV6-2/TRBV6-3	TRBJ2-7
TGTGCCAGCAGCTTGGGTCCTTTCGGGACTGCAAATAGCAATCAGCCCCAGCATTTT	CASSLGPFGTANSNQPQHF	few	.	TRBV5-5	TRBJ1-5
TGTGCCAGCGGCCGCGAGGGAGCCAAAAACATTCAGTACTTC	CASGREGAKNIQYF	few	.	TRBV3-1	TRBJ2-4
TGTGCCAGCAGCTCCCCCCTAGGTACCGGGGAGCTGTTTTTT	CASSSPLGTGELFF	many	.	TRBV11-3	TRBJ2-2
TGTGCCAGCAGTTTCGCGAGCGGAGAGACCCAGTACTTC	CASSFASGETQYF	many	.	TRBV12-3/TRBV12-4	TRBJ2-5
TGCGCCAGCAGCTTGGACTCACCAGGGGGTCTGAACACTGAAGCTTTCTTT	CASSLDSPGGLNTEAFF	few	TRBD1	TRBV5-1	TRBJ1-1
TGTGCCAGCAGTCAGGGGCCCGCGGGAAGGCAAGAGACCCAGTACTTC	CASSQGPAGRQETQYF	many	.	TRBV7-2	TRBJ2-5
TGTGCCAGCAGCAACACAGGGGCCACTGAAGCTTTCTTT	CASSNTGATEAFF	.	TRBD1	TRBV11-3	TRBJ1-1
TGTGCCAGCAGCGCGAGGCAGTATAATTCACCCCTCCACTTT	CASSARQYNSPLHF	few	.	TRBV5-5	TRBJ1-6
TGTGCCAGCAGTTACGTCAGGGCCTCGGTTCATGAGCAGTTCTTC	CASSYVRASVHEQFF	few	.	TRBV6-2/TRBV6-3	TRBJ2-1
TGTGCCAGCAGCCAAGTGGGGACAGGGGGTTCGGCTTTCTTT	CASSQVGTGGSAFF	few	TRBD1	TRBV3-1	TRBJ1-1
TGCAGCGTTGAAGGGGTGAACACTGAAGCTTTCTTT	CSVEGVNTEAFF	many	.	TRBV29-1	TRBJ1-1
TGTGCCAGCAGCCCGGGGAGCCCCCGAAACCAACTAAACTCCAGGTTCTTC	CASSPGSPRNQLNSRFF	many	.	TRBV28	TRBJ2-1
TGCGCCAGCAGCCAAGAGGCACTAGCGGGAGCTTTGGTCGAGCAGTACTTC	CASSQEALAGALVEQYF	.	TRBD2	TRBV4-1	TRBJ2-7
TGTGCCAGCAGTTCCCGACTAGCGGGCCCCTACGAGCAGTACTTC	CASSSRLAGPYEQYF	many	TRBD2	TRBV27	TRBJ2-7
TGTGCCAGCAGCTTATTCCGCGACAGTCTCACAGATACGCAGTATTTT	CASSLFRDSLTDTQYF	few	.	TRBV7-9	TRBJ2-3
TGTGCCAGCTCCTCCAATGCCCTTCGGCCGTATTTT	CASSSNALRPYF	.	.	TRBV7-2	TRBJ2-3
TGTGCCAGCAGTGAGAGGGGCAGGGATTGGGGCGATGGCTACACCTTC	CASSERGRDWGDGYTF	few	.	TRBV2	TRBJ1-2
TGTGCCACCAGTGATTTTGAGGGTAGGGGCACAGATACGCAGTATTTT	CATSDFEGRGTDTQYF	.	.	TRBV24-1	TRBJ2-3
TGTGCCAGCAGTGAAGCCCCATGGGGCGGGAGGTCCTACGAGCAGTACTTC	CASSEAPWGGRSYEQYF	many	TRBD2	TRBV6-1	TRBJ2-7
TGTGCCGTCGGGAAAAACTCCTACGAGCAGTACTTC	CAVGKNSYEQYF	.	.	TRBV30	TRBJ2-7
TGTGCCAGCAGACTCCTGGGCTCTGGGGCCAACGTCCTGACTTTC	CASRLLGSGANVLTF	.	.	TRBV28	TRBJ2-6
TGTGCCAGCAGCGTAGGGGGACTAGCGTTAATCTACGAGCAGTACTTC	CASSVGGLALIYEQYF	.	TRBD2	TRBV9	TRBJ2-7
TGTGCCTGGAGTGGTAGCGGGAGCACAGATACGCAGTATTTT	CAWSGSGSTDTQYF	many	TRBD2	TRBV30	TRBJ2-3
TGTGCCAGCAGCCCGTCGGCAGGGGAGACCTACAATGAGCAGTTCTTC	CASSPSAGETYNEQFF	once	.	TRBV5-6	TRBJ2-1
TGTGCCAGCAGCTTGGGCCGGGACAGGGCTATCTACGAGCAGTACTTC	CASSLGRDRAIYEQYF	.	TRBD1	TRBV2	TRBJ2-7
TGCAGTGCTTACGGGACCTACGAGCAGTACTTC	CSAYGTYEQYF	many	.	TRBV20-1	TRBJ2-7
TGTGCCAGCAGGAAATCACAGGGGCGGGAGACCCAGTACTTC	CASRKSQGRETQYF	.	TRBD1	TRBV28	TRBJ2-5
TGCGCCAGCAGCTTGGAGGGACATCGCAATGAGCAGTTCTTC	CASSLEGHRNEQFF	many	.	TRBV5-1	TRBJ2-1
TGTGCCAGCAGCTTAGCGCCAGGGAAGAAAAACATTCAGTACTTC	CASSLAPGKKNIQYF	few	.	TRBV11-1	TRBJ2-4
TGTGCCAGCAGCTCCGACCTTGGGGGGTTTTTGGACTTGGGGCCCAATGAGCGGTTCTTC	CASSSDLGGFLDLGPNERFF	.	.	TRBV28	TRBJ2-1
TGTGCCAGCAGTGGGACAGGGTTCGAGCAGTACTTC	CASSGTGFEQYF	many	TRBD1	TRBV6-1	TRBJ2-7
TGTGCCAGCAGCCAAGAAGGGCAGGGGGCGCCTGGCTACACCTTC	CASSQEGQGAPGYTF	many	TRBD1	TRBV3-1	TRBJ1-2
TGTGCCAGCAGTTTGGTTGGTCAGGGGGCAGGGGAGCTGTTTTTT	CASSLVGQGAGELFF	many	TRBD1	TRBV28	TRBJ2-2
TGTGCTAGCAGTCCGTTGGGCAGCACAGATACGCAGTATTTT	CASSPLGSTDTQYF	many	.	TRBV7-7	TRBJ2-3
TGTGCCAGCAGTTTATCCCCGGGAGGGCCGAGGGAGCAGTACTTC	CASSLSPGGPREQYF	.	TRBD2	TRBV12-3/TRBV12-4	TRBJ2-7
TGTGCCTCCGGGGAACCCTTTCTCTCTGGGGCCAACGTCCTGACTTTC	CASGEPFLSGANVLTF	.	.	TRBV10-3	TRBJ2-6